This T cell receptor (beta chain) was retrieved from a study of T cell repertoires in cytomegalovirus infection. Study details: Selection of CMV epitopes for the study included recently identified HLA-C-restricted and well-studied HLA-B-restricted ones. In public TCR beta signatures, there were indications of both CMV infection and matching HLA type.

The study's findings and limits: Carriers of CMV and the relevant HLA type were discriminated by public TCR beta frequency. HLA-C-restricted, CMV-specific TCR beta clonotypes were dominant ex vivo.

Trimming pared 4 bases from V and 0 bases from J, leaving 19 bases between. CDR3 length equals 18 residues. CDR1 and CDR2 (germline): SGHTA, FQGNSA. This clonotype was counted many times. Its matching antigen is unknown. TCRdb passed the reads through MiXCR, listing each CDR3 protein once. The table lists 640,000 or so distinct CDR3 sequences, roughly a third of them singletons. The sequence was collected from a human donor in good health (CMV status not recorded). Some clones in this sample may be carry-over from other donors' samples. This material consisted of cultured PBMCs, taken from culture after CMV antigen stimulation. The chain employs TRBV7-2 and TRBJ2-1; D is undetermined. CDR3 in amino acids: CASSSPVSLLGSYNEQFF. The CDR3 DNA is TGTGCCAGCAGCTCCCCAGTCTCATTGCTCGGCTCCTACAATGAGCAGTTCTTC.